This entry describes one T cell receptor beta chain. Its target is not known. Germline V CDR1 and CDR2: MRHNA, SNTAGT. The length of the CDR3 is 14 residues. V shed 4 bases, J shed 6 bases, and the junction held 4 bases outside the gene matches. The data were taken from a study of PD-L1 blockade in urothelial cancer. Across the whole study: A median of about 140,000 T cells was found in the blood samples.

The cohort comprised individuals with locally advanced or metastatic urothelial carcinoma. The study, taken as a whole, reports: Sub-median blood TCR clonality before treatment predicted longer survival.

TCRdb keeps only in-frame clones here, not all; method: immunoSEQ multiplex PCR. The sample yields some 35,000 clones, over 65% seen once. The TCR originated in a man between 60 and 70 years old with urothelial cancer. The rearrangement uses TRBV6-4 and TRBJ2-1; TRBD1 aligns across 9 bases. This specimen consisted of PBMCs, obtained around atezolizumab (anti-PD-L1) treatment. CDR3 protein: CASSVSQGANEQFF. CDR3 nucleotides: TGTGCCAGCAGTGTGTCACAGGGGGCCAATGAGCAGTTCTTC.